The rows below give T cell receptor beta chains drawn from one sample of a study of T cell changes during pregnancy in multiple sclerosis. TCRdb's copy holds only in-frame clones and misses some; the assay was immunoSEQ multiplex PCR. The sample has around 40,000 clones; approximately 89% are singletons. This sample comprised CD4+ T cells from peripheral blood mononuclear cells, obtained in the first trimester of pregnancy. These receptors all stem from a female donor with multiple sclerosis, enrolled in a pregnancy study. Each CDR3 is given with its conserved first and last residue. The D gene is left open where the match is weak. Clone size appears in some rows only: once, few, many, or a class for an expanded clone.

size: -
length: 13
J: TRBJ2-1
D: TRBD2
V: TRBV12-5
DNA: TGTGCTAGTGGGGTTGATAGCGGGAGTGTGCAGTTCTTC
CDR3: CASGVDSGSVQFF

size: -
length: 14
J: TRBJ1-4
D: -
V: TRBV28
DNA: TGTGCCAGCCTCCGGAGACCAGCCAATGAAAAACTGTTTTTT
CDR3: CASLRRPANEKLFF

size: -
length: 13
J: TRBJ2-7
D: -
V: TRBV28
DNA: TGTGCCAGCAGGTCGGGGGGCGGCTACGAGCAGTACTTC
CDR3: CASRSGGGYEQYF

size: -
length: 16
J: TRBJ1-1
D: TRBD1
V: TRBV6-6
DNA: TGTGCCAGCACTTCGGAGCCGGGACAGGGGTTTGCTGAAGCTTTCTTT
CDR3: CASTSEPGQGFAEAFF

size: -
length: 12
J: TRBJ1-1
D: -
V: TRBV5-1
DNA: TGCGCCAGCAGCTTAGGAACAGGTGAAGCTTTCTTT
CDR3: CASSLGTGEAFF

size: -
length: 14
J: TRBJ1-2
D: -
V: TRBV7-2
DNA: TGTGCCAGCAGCTTAGACAGGGTGGGATATGGCTACACCTTC
CDR3: CASSLDRVGYGYTF

size: -
length: 16
J: TRBJ2-1
D: TRBD2
V: TRBV11-2
DNA: TGTGCCAGCAGCTTAATGACCGGGAGGGTTGTGGATGAGCAGTTCTTC
CDR3: CASSLMTGRVVDEQFF

size: -
length: 15
J: TRBJ2-1
D: -
V: TRBV9
DNA: TGTGCCAGCAGCGCCCCTCCGGGCTCCTACAATGAGCAGTTCTTC
CDR3: CASSAPPGSYNEQFF

size: -
length: 16
J: TRBJ1-6
D: TRBD1
V: TRBV30
DNA: TGTGCCTCCCATTCAGGGGGTACAAACTATAATTCACCCCTCCACTTT
CDR3: CASHSGGTNYNSPLHF

size: once
length: 15
J: TRBJ2-3
D: -
V: TRBV28
DNA: TGTGCCACCCGGGGGGGGACAGGGCCCGAAGATACGCAGTATTTT
CDR3: CATRGGTGPEDTQYF

size: -
length: 12
J: TRBJ2-7
D: -
V: TRBV7-2
DNA: TGTGCCAGCTCCTCCGGGGTAAGCGAGCAGTACTTC
CDR3: CASSSGVSEQYF

size: -
length: 15
J: TRBJ2-3
D: TRBD2
V: TRBV7-9
DNA: TGTGCCAGCAGCGATATAGCGGGAGGAGCAGATACGCAGTATTTT
CDR3: CASSDIAGGADTQYF

size: -
length: 13
J: TRBJ1-2
D: -
V: TRBV5-1
DNA: TGCGCCAGCAGCCGGGACGGGAGAAATGGCTACACCTTC
CDR3: CASSRDGRNGYTF

size: -
length: 17
J: TRBJ2-1
D: TRBD2
V: TRBV5-1
DNA: TGCGCCAGCAGCTTGGATCTAGCGGCAAGCTCCTACAATGAGCAGTTCTTC
CDR3: CASSLDLAASSYNEQFF

size: -
length: 17
J: TRBJ2-1
D: TRBD2
V: TRBV2
DNA: TGTGCCAGCAGTGAAGCCAGCGGGAGATATCCTACAGATGAGCAGTTCTTC
CDR3: CASSEASGRYPTDEQFF

size: -
length: 14
J: TRBJ2-7
D: -
V: TRBV9
DNA: TGTGCCAGCAGCTCTTCGGCACTATGGAACGAGCAGTACTTC
CDR3: CASSSSALWNEQYF

size: -
length: 15
J: TRBJ1-4
D: -
V: TRBV2
DNA: TGTGCCAGCAGTGTTGTGGGGGCCACTAATGAAAAACTGTTTTTT
CDR3: CASSVVGATNEKLFF

size: -
length: 14
J: TRBJ2-5
D: -
V: TRBV10-1
DNA: TGCGCCAGCAGTGAGTCGAGGCAGCAAGAGACCCAGTACTTC
CDR3: CASSESRQQETQYF

size: -
length: 14
J: TRBJ2-5
D: -
V: TRBV7-9
DNA: TGTGCCAGCAGCCCCCTAGCCGTTGGGGAGACCCAGTACTTC
CDR3: CASSPLAVGETQYF

size: -
length: 18
J: TRBJ1-4
D: -
V: TRBV7-2
DNA: TGTGCCAGCAGCTCCAAGGGGGGGCAGACAGGAACTAATGAAAAACTGTTTTTT
CDR3: CASSSKGGQTGTNEKLFF

size: -
length: 12
J: TRBJ2-5
D: -
V: TRBV6-5
DNA: TGTGCCAGCAGTCTCCTAGGCGGGACCCAGTACTTC
CDR3: CASSLLGGTQYF

size: -
length: 16
J: TRBJ2-7
D: TRBD2
V: TRBV9
DNA: TGTGCCAGCAGCAAAGCGGAGACTAGCGGGAGATACGAGCAGTACTTC
CDR3: CASSKAETSGRYEQYF

size: -
length: 13
J: TRBJ2-5
D: -
V: TRBV27
DNA: TGTGCCAGCAGTCCCCGGGTGTGGGAGACCCAGTACTTC
CDR3: CASSPRVWETQYF

size: -
length: 14
J: TRBJ2-7
D: TRBD2
V: TRBV29-1
DNA: TGCAGCGTTAGATATAGCGGGAGCCACGACGAGCAGTACTTC
CDR3: CSVRYSGSHDEQYF

size: -
length: 17
J: TRBJ2-5
D: TRBD1
V: TRBV27
DNA: TGTGCCAGCAGTTTATCGCAACAGGGGGCCGGGAAAGAGACCCAGTACTTC
CDR3: CASSLSQQGAGKETQYF

size: -
length: 13
J: TRBJ1-1
D: -
V: TRBV28
DNA: TGTGCCAGCACCGGGACAAAATACACTGAAGCTTTCTTT
CDR3: CASTGTKYTEAFF

size: -
length: 13
J: TRBJ2-1
D: -
V: TRBV18
DNA: TGTGCCAGCTCACGGGCTATCTACAATGAGCAGTTCTTC
CDR3: CASSRAIYNEQFF

size: once
length: 15
J: TRBJ1-4
D: -
V: TRBV27
DNA: TGTGCCAGCAGTAGTCAGGGCGCAATGATTGAAAAACTGTTTTTT
CDR3: CASSSQGAMIEKLFF

size: -
length: 13
J: TRBJ1-1
D: -
V: TRBV5-1
DNA: TGCGCCAGCAGCTCAAGACATAACACTGAAGCTTTCTTT
CDR3: CASSSRHNTEAFF

size: -
length: 15
J: TRBJ2-1
D: TRBD2
V: TRBV5-1
DNA: TGCGCCAGCAGCCCCCCCAGCGGGAGGGCAAATGAGCAGTTCTTC
CDR3: CASSPPSGRANEQFF

size: -
length: 13
J: TRBJ2-4
D: TRBD1
V: TRBV11-2
DNA: TGTGCCAGCAGCTCCGGACAGGCAAACATTCAGTACTTC
CDR3: CASSSGQANIQYF

size: -
length: 14
J: TRBJ2-7
D: -
V: TRBV28
DNA: TGTGCCAGCATCCCCTCGGGAAGCTCCTACGAGCAGTACTTC
CDR3: CASIPSGSSYEQYF